The 5 T cell receptor beta chains in this list originate from one sample, sequenced in a study of blood T cell repertoires in COVID-19 (dated by TCRdb to 2020 to 2021). Library preparation was by the immunoSEQ multiplex PCR assay. TCRdb's version of the immuneACCESS table is confined to in-frame rearrangements and falls short of the full clone set. An unresolved V gene accounts for under half of the shortfall where checked; the remainder is of unknown origin. This sample holds fewer than 400,000 clones; more than 85% were observed only once. Less than 3.5% of the sample rests with the top ten. The material sequenced was peripheral blood. These TCRs come from a human donor in a cohort sampled during active COVID-19.

The chain couples TRBV27 to TRBJ2-2, with D unresolved. Germline V gene data show CDR1 as MNHEY and CDR2 as SMNVEV (reference sequence). The CDR3 contains 15 residues. The ends were cut back, 0 bases at V and 1 base at J, with 6 bases in the middle. The CDR3 region has the DNA TGTGCCAGCAGTTTATCGGGCAGGAACACCGGGGAGCTGTTTTTT. Translated, it gives CASSLSGRNTGELFF.

This rearrangement joins TRBV25-1 to TRBJ1-4; D gene uncertain. The V gene lost 6 bases and the J gene lost 8 bases, with 13 bases spanning the gap. From germline, CDR1 is MGHDK and CDR2 SYGVNS. The CDR3 is 13 amino acids. For the CDR3, the DNA is TGTGCCAGCAGAGGGAGCCTCGAAGAAAAACTGTTTTTT. The encoded protein is CASRGSLEEKLFF.

The rearrangement uses TRBV19 and TRBJ1-1; D gene uncertain. Germline lookup yields CDR1 LNHDA and CDR2 SQIVND (reference sequence). The V end lost 0 bases, the J end lost 8 bases, and 16 bases lay between the germline ends. CDR3 length: 15 amino acids. CDR3 region: CASSIDQAVGREAFF. In nucleotides, the CDR3 is TGTGCCAGTAGTATAGATCAGGCAGTCGGCAGGGAAGCTTTCTTT.

This chain links TRBV30 with TRBJ1-3, with D perhaps matching TRBD1 (6 bases). In germline, CDR1 is GTSNPN, CDR2 SVGIG (reference sequence). Deletions cut 6 bases from V and 0 bases from J, with 27 bases between. There are 19 residues in the CDR3. The CDR3, as DNA: TGTGCCTGTACATTTCAGGGGCTTTCACCTGAAACCTCTGGAAACACCATATATTTT. This gives the protein CACTFQGLSPETSGNTIYF.

J is TRBJ2-3 and V is TRBV20-1, with 13 positions matching TRBD2. Germline V gene lookup returns CDR1 DFQATT and CDR2 SNEGSKA (reference sequence). The CDR3 length is 14 residues. With V trimmed by 3 bases and J by 6 bases, 3 bases remained unmatched. The CDR3 reads CSASPTSGRDTQYF. The CDR3 DNA is TGCAGTGCTAGTCCGACTAGCGGGAGGGATACGCAGTATTTT.